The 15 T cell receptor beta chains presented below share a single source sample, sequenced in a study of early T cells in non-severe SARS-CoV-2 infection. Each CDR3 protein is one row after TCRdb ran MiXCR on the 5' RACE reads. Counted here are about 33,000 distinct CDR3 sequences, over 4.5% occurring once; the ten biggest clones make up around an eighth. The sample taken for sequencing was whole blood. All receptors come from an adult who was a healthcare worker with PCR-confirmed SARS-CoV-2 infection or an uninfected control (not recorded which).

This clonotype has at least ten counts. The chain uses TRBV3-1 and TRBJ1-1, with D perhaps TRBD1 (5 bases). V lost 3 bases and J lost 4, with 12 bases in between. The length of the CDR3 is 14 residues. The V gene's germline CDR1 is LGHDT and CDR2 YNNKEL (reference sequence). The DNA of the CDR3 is TGTGCCAGCAGCCAGACAACGGGGACCACTGAAGCTTTCTTT. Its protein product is CASSQTTGTTEAFF. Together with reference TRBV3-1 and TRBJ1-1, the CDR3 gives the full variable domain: DTAVSQTPKYLVTQMGNDKSIKCEQNLGHDTMYWYKQDSKKFLKIMFSYNNKELIINETVPNRFSPKSPDKAHLNLHINSLELGDSAVYFCASSQTTGTTEAFFGQGTRLTVV.

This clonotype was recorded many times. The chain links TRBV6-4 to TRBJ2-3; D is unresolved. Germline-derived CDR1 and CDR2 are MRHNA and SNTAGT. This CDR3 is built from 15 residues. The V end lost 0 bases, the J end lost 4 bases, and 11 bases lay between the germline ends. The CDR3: CASSDSENGPDTQYF. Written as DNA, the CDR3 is TGTGCCAGCAGTGACTCGGAAAACGGGCCAGATACGCAGTATTTT.

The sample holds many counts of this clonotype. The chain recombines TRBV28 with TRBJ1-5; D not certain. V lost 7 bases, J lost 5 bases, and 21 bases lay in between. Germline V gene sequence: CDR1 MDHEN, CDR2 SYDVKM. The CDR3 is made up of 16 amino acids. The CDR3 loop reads CASISSLSPVDQPQHF. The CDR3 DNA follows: TGTGCCAGCATCTCCTCTTTAAGTCCGGTTGATCAGCCCCAGCATTTT.

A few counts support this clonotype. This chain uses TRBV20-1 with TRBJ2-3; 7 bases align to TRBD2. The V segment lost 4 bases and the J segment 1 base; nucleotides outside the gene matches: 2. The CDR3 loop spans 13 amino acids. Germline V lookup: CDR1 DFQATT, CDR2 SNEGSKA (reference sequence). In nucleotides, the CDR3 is TGCAGTGCTACTCGGGGGGGCACAGATACGCAGTATTTT. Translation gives CSATRGGTDTQYF.

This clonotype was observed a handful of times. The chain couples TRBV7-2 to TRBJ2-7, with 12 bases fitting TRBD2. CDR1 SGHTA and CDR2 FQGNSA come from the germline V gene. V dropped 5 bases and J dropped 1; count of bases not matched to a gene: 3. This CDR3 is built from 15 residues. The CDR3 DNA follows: TGTGCCAGCAGCATAACTAGCGGGGGGTCCTACGAGCAGTACTTC. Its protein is CASSITSGGSYEQYF.

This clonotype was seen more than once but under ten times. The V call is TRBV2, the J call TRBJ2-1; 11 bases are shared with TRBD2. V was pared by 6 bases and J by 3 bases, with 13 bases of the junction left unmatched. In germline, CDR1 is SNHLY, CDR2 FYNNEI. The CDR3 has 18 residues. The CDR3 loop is CASRVYSGTSGDYNEQFF. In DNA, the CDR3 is TGTGCCAGCAGAGTTTACTCCGGGACTAGCGGAGACTACAATGAGCAGTTCTTC.

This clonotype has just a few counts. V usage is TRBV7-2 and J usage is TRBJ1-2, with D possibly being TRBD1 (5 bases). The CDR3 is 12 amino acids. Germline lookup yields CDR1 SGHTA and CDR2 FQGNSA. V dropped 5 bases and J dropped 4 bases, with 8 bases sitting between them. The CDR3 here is CASSEDSYGYTF. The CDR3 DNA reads TGTGCCAGCAGCGAAGACAGCTATGGCTACACCTTC.

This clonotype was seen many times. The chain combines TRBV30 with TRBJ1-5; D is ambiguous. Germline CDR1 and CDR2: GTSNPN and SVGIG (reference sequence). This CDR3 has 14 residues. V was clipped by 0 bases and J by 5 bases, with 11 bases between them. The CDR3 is CAWSVGWTYQPQHF. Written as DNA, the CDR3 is TGTGCCTGGAGTGTAGGGTGGACGTATCAGCCCCAGCATTTT.

CDR3 coding DNA: TGTGCCAGCAGTAGGGACATCGGCAATCAGCCCCAGCATTTT. Translated: CASSRDIGNQPQHF. The chain combines TRBV6-5 with TRBJ1-5; D possibly corresponds to TRBD1 (6 bases). The V and J ends lost 5 bases and 2 bases respectively, with 10 bases between them. Germline V lookup: CDR1 MNHEY, CDR2 SVGAGI. CDR3 length: 14 amino acids.

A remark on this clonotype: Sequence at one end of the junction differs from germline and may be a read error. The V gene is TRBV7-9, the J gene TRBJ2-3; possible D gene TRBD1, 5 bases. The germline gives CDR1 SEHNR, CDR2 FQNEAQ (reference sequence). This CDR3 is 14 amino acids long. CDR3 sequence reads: CTSSLVQVPDTQYF. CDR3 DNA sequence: TGTACCAGCAGCTTAGTACAGGTGCCAGATACGCAGTATTTT.

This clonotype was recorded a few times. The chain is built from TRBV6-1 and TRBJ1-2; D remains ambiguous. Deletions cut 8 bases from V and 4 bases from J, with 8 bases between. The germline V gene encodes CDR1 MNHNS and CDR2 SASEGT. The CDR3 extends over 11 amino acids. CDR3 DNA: TGTGCCAGCGAGGGATCCTATGGCTACACCTTC. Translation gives CASEGSYGYTF.

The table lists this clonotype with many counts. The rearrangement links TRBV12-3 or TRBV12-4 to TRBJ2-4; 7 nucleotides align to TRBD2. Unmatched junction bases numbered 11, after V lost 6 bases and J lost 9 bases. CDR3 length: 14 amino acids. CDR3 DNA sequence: TGTGCCAGCAGCCCTACCGGACCGGGGGGCATTCAGTACTTC. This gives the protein CASSPTGPGGIQYF.

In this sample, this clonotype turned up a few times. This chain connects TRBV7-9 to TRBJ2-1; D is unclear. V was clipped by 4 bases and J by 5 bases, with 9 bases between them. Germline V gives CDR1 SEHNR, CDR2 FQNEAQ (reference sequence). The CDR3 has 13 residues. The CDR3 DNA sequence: TGTGCCAGCAGCTCGGTACTGGACAATGAGCAGTTCTTC. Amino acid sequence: CASSSVLDNEQFF.

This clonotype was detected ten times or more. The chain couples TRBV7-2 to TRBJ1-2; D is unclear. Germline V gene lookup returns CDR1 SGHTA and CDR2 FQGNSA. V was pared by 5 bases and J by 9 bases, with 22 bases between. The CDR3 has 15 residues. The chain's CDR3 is CASSQTRTSRGRYTF. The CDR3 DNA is TGTGCCAGCAGCCAGACGCGGACTTCCCGAGGCCGCTACACCTTC.

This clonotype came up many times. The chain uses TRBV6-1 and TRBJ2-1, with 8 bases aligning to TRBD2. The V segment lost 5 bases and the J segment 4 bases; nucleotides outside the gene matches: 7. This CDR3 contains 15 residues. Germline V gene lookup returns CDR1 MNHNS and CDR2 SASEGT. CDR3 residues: CASSMRAGVYNEQFF. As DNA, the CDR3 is TGTGCCAGCAGTATGCGAGCGGGGGTGTACAATGAGCAGTTCTTC.